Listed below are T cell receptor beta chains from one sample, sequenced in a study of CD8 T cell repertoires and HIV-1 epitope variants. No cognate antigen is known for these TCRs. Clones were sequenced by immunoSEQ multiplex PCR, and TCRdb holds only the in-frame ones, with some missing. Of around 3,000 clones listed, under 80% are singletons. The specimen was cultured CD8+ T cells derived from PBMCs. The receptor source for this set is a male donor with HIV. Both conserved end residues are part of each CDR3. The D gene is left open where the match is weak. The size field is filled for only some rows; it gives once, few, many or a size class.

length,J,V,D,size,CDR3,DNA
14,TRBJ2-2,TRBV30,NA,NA,CAWSLVTGNGELFF,TGTGCCTGGAGTCTTGTTACAGGGAACGGGGAGCTGTTTTTT
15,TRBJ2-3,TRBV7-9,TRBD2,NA,CASSPSGAFTDTQYF,TGTGCCAGCAGTCCCAGCGGGGCCTTCACAGATACGCAGTATTTT
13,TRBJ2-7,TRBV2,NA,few,CASSDNGAYEQYF,TGTGCCAGCAGTGATAACGGTGCCTACGAGCAGTACTTC
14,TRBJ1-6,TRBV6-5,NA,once,CASSYGDSNSPLHF,TGTGCCAGCAGTTACGGGGATAGCAATTCACCCCTCCACTTT
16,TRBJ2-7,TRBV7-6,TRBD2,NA,CASSLPTSGRANEQYF,TGTGCCAGCAGCCTCCCCACTAGCGGGAGGGCCAACGAGCAGTACTTC
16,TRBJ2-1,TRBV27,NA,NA,CASSLSGSSSYNEQFF,TGTGCCAGCAGTTTAAGCGGATCGAGCTCCTACAATGAGCAGTTCTTC
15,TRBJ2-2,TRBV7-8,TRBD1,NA,CASSLGTGLTGELFF,TGTGCCAGCAGCTTGGGGACAGGGCTCACCGGGGAGCTGTTTTTT
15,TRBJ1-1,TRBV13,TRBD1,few,CASSSGQGAGTEAFF,TGTGCCAGCAGCTCGGGACAGGGGGCGGGCACTGAAGCTTTCTTT
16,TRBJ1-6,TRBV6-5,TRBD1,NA,CASSYGTGAHNSPLHF,TGTGCCAGCAGTTACGGGACAGGGGCGCATAATTCACCCCTCCACTTT
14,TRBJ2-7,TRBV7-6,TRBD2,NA,CASSLTGGSYEQYF,TGTGCCAGCAGCCTGACGGGGGGTTCCTACGAGCAGTACTTC
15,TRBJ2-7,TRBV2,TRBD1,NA,CASRRNEGQIYEQYF,TGTGCCAGCAGGAGAAACGAGGGACAGATATACGAGCAGTACTTC
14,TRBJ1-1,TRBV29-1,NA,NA,CSASLTDMNTEAFF,TGCAGCGCATCCCTGACAGATATGAACACTGAAGCTTTCTTT
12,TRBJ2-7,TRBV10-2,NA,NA,CASSEVDDEQYF,TGCGCCAGCAGTGAAGTCGACGACGAGCAGTACTTC
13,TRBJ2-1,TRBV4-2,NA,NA,CASSQGRGDEQFF,TGTGCCAGCAGCCAAGGCAGGGGCGATGAGCAGTTCTTC
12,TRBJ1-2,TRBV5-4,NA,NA,CASSLEDYGYTF,TGTGCCAGCAGCTTGGAGGACTATGGCTACACCTTC
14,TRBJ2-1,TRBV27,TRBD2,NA,CASMSVAGVGEQFF,TGTGCCAGCATGTCGGTAGCGGGGGTGGGGGAGCAGTTCTTC
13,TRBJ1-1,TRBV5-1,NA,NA,CASSLYGGTEAFF,TGCGCCAGCAGCTTATATGGGGGCACTGAAGCTTTCTTT
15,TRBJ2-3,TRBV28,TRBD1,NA,CASTETGVGADTQYF,TGTGCCAGCACCGAGACAGGGGTCGGAGCAGATACGCAGTATTTT
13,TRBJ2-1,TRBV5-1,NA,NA,CASSPGVGDEQFF,TGCGCCAGCAGCCCAGGTGTGGGCGATGAGCAGTTCTTC
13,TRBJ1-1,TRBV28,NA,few,CASSLSRGTEAFF,TGTGCCAGCAGTTTGAGCAGGGGAACTGAAGCTTTCTTT
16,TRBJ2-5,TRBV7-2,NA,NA,CASSLTWDGIQETQYF,TGTGCCAGCAGCTTAACTTGGGACGGTATACAAGAGACCCAGTACTTC
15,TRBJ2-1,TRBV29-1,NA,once,CSVESLRTGANEQFF,TGCAGCGTTGAAAGTCTCCGAACCGGAGCCAATGAGCAGTTCTTC
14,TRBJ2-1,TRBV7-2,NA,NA,CASKPLQGGNEQFF,TGTGCCAGCAAGCCCCTACAGGGAGGGAATGAGCAGTTCTTC
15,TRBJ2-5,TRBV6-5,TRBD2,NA,CASSVGGRAGETQYF,TGTGCCAGCAGCGTTGGCGGGAGGGCCGGAGAGACCCAGTACTTC
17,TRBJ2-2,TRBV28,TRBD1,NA,CASSFSGSGGNTGELFF,TGTGCCAGCAGTTTTTCTGGCTCAGGGGGGAACACCGGGGAGCTGTTTTTT
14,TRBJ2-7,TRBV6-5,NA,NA,CASSYGTAPIEQYF,TGTGCCAGCAGTTACGGAACCGCCCCGATCGAGCAGTACTTC
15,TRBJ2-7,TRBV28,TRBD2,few,CASSFGLAGVIEQYF,TGTGCCAGCAGTTTTGGGCTAGCGGGAGTTATCGAGCAGTACTTC
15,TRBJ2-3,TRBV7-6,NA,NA,CASSLEGKGRDTQYF,TGTGCCAGCAGCTTAGAAGGGAAGGGTCGAGATACGCAGTATTTT
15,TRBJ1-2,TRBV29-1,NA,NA,CSVEDPLRGSYGYTF,TGCAGCGTTGAAGATCCCCTACGGGGTTCCTATGGCTACACCTTC
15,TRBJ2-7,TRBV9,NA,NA,CASSATAGQAYEQYF,TGTGCCAGCAGCGCGACCGCGGGTCAGGCCTACGAGCAGTACTTC
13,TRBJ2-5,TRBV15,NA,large,CATSRDRRETQYF,TGTGCCACCAGCAGAGATCGGAGAGAGACCCAGTACTTC
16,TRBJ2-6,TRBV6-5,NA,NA,CASSYSTGAGANVLTF,TGTGCCAGCAGTTACTCGACGGGGGCTGGGGCCAACGTCCTGACTTTC
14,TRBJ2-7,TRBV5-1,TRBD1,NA,CASSLYQGDHEQYF,TGCGCCAGCAGCTTGTACCAGGGGGACCACGAGCAGTACTTC
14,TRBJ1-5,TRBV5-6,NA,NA,CASSLAEARQPQHF,TGTGCCAGCAGCTTGGCCGAGGCCCGACAGCCCCAGCATTTT
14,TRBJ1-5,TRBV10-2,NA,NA,CASSESGSNQPQHF,TGCGCCAGCAGTGAGTCTGGTAGCAATCAGCCCCAGCATTTT
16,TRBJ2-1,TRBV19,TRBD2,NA,CASSMAGVWMDNEQFF,TGTGCCAGTAGTATGGCGGGGGTTTGGATGGACAATGAGCAGTTCTTC
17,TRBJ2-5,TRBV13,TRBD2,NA,CASSFLPMGLEWGTQYF,TGTGCCAGCAGCTTCCTGCCGATGGGACTAGAGTGGGGGACCCAGTACTTC
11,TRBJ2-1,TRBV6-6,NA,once,CASSLENEQFF,TGTGCCAGCAGTCTCGAGAATGAGCAGTTCTTC
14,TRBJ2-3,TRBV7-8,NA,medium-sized,CASSLASVGDTQYF,TGTGCCAGCAGCTTAGCGAGCGTTGGAGATACGCAGTATTTT
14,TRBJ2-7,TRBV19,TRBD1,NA,CASSRGTGPGEQYF,TGTGCCAGTAGTAGAGGGACAGGGCCTGGCGAGCAGTACTTC
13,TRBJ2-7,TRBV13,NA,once,CASSLVSAYEQYF,TGTGCCAGCAGCTTAGTCAGCGCCTACGAGCAGTACTTC
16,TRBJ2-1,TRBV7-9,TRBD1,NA,CASSLTGMDFYNEQFF,TGTGCCAGCAGCTTGACAGGGATGGACTTCTACAATGAGCAGTTCTTC
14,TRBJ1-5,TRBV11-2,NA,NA,CASSLVGENQPQHF,TGTGCCAGCAGCTTAGTAGGGGAAAATCAGCCCCAGCATTTT
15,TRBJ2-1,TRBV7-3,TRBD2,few,CASSQTSGGVYEQFF,TGTGCCAGCAGCCAGACTAGCGGGGGAGTTTATGAGCAGTTCTTC
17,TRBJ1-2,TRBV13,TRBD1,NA,CASSLNVGQQANYGYTF,TGTGCCAGCAGCTTAAATGTGGGACAGCAAGCTAACTATGGCTACACCTTC
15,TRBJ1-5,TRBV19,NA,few,CASSVGEWGNQPQHF,TGTGCCAGTAGTGTCGGGGAATGGGGCAATCAGCCCCAGCATTTT
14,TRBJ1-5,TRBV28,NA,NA,CASSSQGSNQPQHF,TGTGCCAGCAGTTCACAGGGTAGCAATCAGCCCCAGCATTTT
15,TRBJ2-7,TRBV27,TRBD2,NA,CASSLSGGSGDEQYF,TGTGCCAGCAGTTTATCGGGCGGGAGCGGCGACGAGCAGTACTTC
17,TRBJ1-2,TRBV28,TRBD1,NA,CASTPGDRGPYGYGYTF,TGTGCCAGCACCCCCGGGGACAGGGGACCCTACGGCTATGGCTACACCTTC
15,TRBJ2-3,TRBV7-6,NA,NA,CASSLAPRAGDTQYF,TGTGCCAGCAGCTTAGCCCCCCGAGCGGGCGATACGCAGTATTTT
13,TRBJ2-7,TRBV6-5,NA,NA,CASSYAGSYEQYF,TGTGCCAGCAGTTACGCAGGGAGCTACGAGCAGTACTTC
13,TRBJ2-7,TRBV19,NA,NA,CASSTSISYEQYF,TGTGCCAGTAGTACCTCGATTTCCTACGAGCAGTACTTC
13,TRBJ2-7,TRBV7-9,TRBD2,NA,CASSGRASYEQYF,TGTGCCAGCAGCGGGAGGGCCTCCTACGAGCAGTACTTC
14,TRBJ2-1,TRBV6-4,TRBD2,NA,CASSIAGSGYEQFF,TGTGCCAGCAGTATAGCGGGGAGCGGGTATGAGCAGTTCTTC
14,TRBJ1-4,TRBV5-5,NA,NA,CASSLEGLNEKLFF,TGTGCCAGCAGCTTGGAAGGACTTAACGAAAAACTGTTTTTT
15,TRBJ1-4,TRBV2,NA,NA,CASNSRPATNEKLFF,TGTGCCAGCAACTCACGCCCTGCAACTAATGAAAAACTGTTTTTT